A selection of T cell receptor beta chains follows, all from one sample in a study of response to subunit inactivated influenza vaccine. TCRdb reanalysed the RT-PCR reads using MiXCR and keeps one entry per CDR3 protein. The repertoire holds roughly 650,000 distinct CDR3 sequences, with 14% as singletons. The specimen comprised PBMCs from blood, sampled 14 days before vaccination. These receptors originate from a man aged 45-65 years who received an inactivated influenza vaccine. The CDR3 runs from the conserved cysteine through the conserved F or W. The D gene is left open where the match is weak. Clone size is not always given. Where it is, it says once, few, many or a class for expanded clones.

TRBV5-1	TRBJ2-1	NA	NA	TGCGCCAGCAGCTTGGAGAGTCGGCTCAATGAGCAGTTCTTC	CASSLESRLNEQFF
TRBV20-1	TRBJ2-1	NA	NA	TGCAGTGCTGCACGGGGGAGCTCCTACAATGAGCAGTTCTTC	CSAARGSSYNEQFF
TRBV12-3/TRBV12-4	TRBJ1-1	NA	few	TGTGCCAGCTCCGCCGGCGGGGCGAACACTGAAGCTTTCTTT	CASSAGGANTEAFF
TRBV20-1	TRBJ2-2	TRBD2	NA	TGCAGTGCTAGTTATAGCGGGAGGGCCCGGGAGCTGTTTTTT	CSASYSGRARELFF
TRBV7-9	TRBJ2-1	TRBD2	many	TGTGCCAGCAGGCGGACTAGCGGGAACATCAATGAGCAGTTCTTC	CASRRTSGNINEQFF
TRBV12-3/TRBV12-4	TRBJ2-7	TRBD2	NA	TGTGCCAGCAGAACAGCGGGAGCAACGGGAGAGCAGTACTTC	CASRTAGATGEQYF
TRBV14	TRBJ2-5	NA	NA	TGTGCCAGCAGCACACGTCGGCAAGAGACCCAGTACTTC	CASSTRRQETQYF
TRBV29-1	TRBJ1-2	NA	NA	TGCAGCGTTGAAACTAACGCGGGGGGTCCCCTATATGGCTACACCTTC	CSVETNAGGPLYGYTF
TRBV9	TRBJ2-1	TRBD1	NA	TGTGCCAGCAGCATACATGCCGGGACAGGGAACAATGAGCAGTTCTTC	CASSIHAGTGNNEQFF
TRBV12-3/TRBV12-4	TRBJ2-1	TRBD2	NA	TGTGCCAGCAGTGCCCGGCTAGCGGGAGGGACCGCGTTCTTC	CASSARLAGGTAFF
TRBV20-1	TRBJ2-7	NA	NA	TGCAGTGCTAGAGCCCGCAGGGGGGCCTACGAGCAGTACTTC	CSARARRGAYEQYF
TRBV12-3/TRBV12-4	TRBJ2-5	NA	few	TGTGCCAGCAGTTTAGCGCTCCCCGAGACCCAGTACTTC	CASSLALPETQYF
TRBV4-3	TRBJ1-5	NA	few	TGCGCCAGCAGCCAAGAATACTACGGGGTACAGCCCCAGCATTTT	CASSQEYYGVQPQHF
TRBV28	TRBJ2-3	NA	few	TGTGCCAGCAGTTCCCCTACAGGAGCGGCTAGCACAGATACGCAGTATTTT	CASSSPTGAASTDTQYF
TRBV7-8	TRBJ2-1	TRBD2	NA	TGTGCCAGCAGACCAGCACGGTCTAGCGGGAGGACCTTTGGAAATGAGCAGTTCTTC	CASRPARSSGRTFGNEQFF
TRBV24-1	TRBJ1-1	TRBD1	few	TGTGCCACCAGTGAGGCCTCCGGGACAGGTTCGATAGCTTTCTTT	CATSEASGTGSIAFF
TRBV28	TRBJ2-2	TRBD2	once	TGTGCCAGCAGTTTGGGAGCTAGCGGCACCGGGGAGCTGTTTTTT	CASSLGASGTGELFF
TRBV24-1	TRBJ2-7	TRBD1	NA	TGTGCCACCAGTGAGGGACAGGGAAATCACGAGCAGTACTTC	CATSEGQGNHEQYF
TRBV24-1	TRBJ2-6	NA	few	TGTGCCACCAGTGCCGGGACATCTGGGGCCAACGTCCTGACTTTC	CATSAGTSGANVLTF
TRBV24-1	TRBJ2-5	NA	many	TGTGCCACCAGTGATCCTCCAGGGACGCCCCACCAAGAGACCCAGTACTTC	CATSDPPGTPHQETQYF
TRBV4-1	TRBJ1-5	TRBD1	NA	TGCGCCAGCAGCCAACTTGACAGGGCCAATCAGCCCCAGCATTTT	CASSQLDRANQPQHF